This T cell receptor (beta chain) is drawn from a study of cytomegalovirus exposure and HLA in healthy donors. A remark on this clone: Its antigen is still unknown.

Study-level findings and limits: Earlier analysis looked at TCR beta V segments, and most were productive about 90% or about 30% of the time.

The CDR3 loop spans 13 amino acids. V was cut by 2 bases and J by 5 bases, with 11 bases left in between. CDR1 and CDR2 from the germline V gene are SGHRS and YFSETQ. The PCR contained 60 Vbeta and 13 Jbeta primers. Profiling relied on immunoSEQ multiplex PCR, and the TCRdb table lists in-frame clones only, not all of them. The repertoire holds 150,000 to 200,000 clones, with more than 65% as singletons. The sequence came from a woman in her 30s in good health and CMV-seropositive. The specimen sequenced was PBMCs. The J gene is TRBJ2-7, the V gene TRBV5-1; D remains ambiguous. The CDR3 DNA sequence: TGCGCCAGCAGCTTCGACAAATTGAACGAGCAGTACTTC. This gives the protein CASSFDKLNEQYF.